The 22 T cell receptor beta chains given below trace back to one sample, sequenced in a study of CD8 T cells in Susac syndrome. The authors reverse transcribed about 0.5 to 1 ug RNA with random hexamers. TCRdb re-called the immunoSEQ multiplex PCR reads through MiXCR, storing one row per CDR3 protein. The sample consists of about 180,000 distinct CDR3 sequences, 85% to 95% of them appearing once. Sequenced material: CD4+ T cells from PBMCs. The source is a human donor with Susac syndrome.

For the CDR3, the DNA is TGTGCCAGCAGCGTAGCTTTCGGGTCTAGCACAGATACGCAGTATTTT. Amino acid sequence: CASSVAFGSSTDTQYF. The chain is built from TRBV9 and TRBJ2-3; no reliable D call. V was clipped by 0 bases and J by 0 bases, with 11 bases between them. The CDR3 has 16 residues. CDR1 is SGDLS, CDR2 YYNGEE, per germline.

This clonotype appeared once. The chain couples TRBV5-1 to TRBJ2-1; TRBD2 might be the D (7 bases). Germline V gene lookup returns CDR1 SGHRS and CDR2 YFSETQ. V was trimmed by 0 bases and J by 10 bases, leaving 17 bases between them. This CDR3 is built from 15 residues. The CDR3 DNA is TGCGCCAGCAGCTTGGGCGGGGGCGATGATACGGAGCAGTTCTTC. Amino acid sequence: CASSLGGGDDTEQFF.

The chain is built from TRBV29-1 and TRBJ2-5, with D unclear. CDR1 and CDR2 from the germline V gene are SQVTM and ANQGSEA. CDR3 size: 13 residues. V was shortened by 5 bases and J by 1 base, with 11 bases between the two germline ends. The CDR3 nucleotides read TGCAGCGTTAGTGCTGTGGGCCAAGAGACCCAGTACTTC. Protein sequence: CSVSAVGQETQYF.

The genes are TRBV29-1 and TRBJ2-1; the D is unclear. Germline CDR1 and CDR2: SQVTM and ANQGSEA. The CDR3 totals 11 residues. Between the trimmed V and J ends, which lost 1 base and 7 bases, there was a span of 5 bases. The CDR3 region is CSVEGKNEQFF. DNA for the CDR3: TGCAGCGTTGAAGGGAAGAATGAGCAGTTCTTC.

The rearrangement uses TRBV20-1 and TRBJ2-3; no firm D call. Germline CDR1 and CDR2: DFQATT and SNEGSKA (reference sequence). CDR3 length: 13 amino acids. Trimming removed 0 bases at V and 3 bases at J, with 7 bases between. CDR3 in DNA: TGCAGTGCTAGAGACAGCCCGACAGATACGCAGTATTTT. It translates to CSARDSPTDTQYF.

This clonotype was detected only once. The CDR3 nucleotides are TGTGCCAGGACCGGGCGGGGGGGCCGGGAGCAGTTCTTC. Protein: CARTGRGGREQFF. The chain couples TRBV21-1 to TRBJ2-1; the table's D call of TRBD2 was not tested on the DNA. TRBV21-1 is a documented pseudogene. CDR3 size: 13 residues.

The rearrangement uses TRBV15 and TRBJ2-1; TRBD1 matches at 7 bases. Trimming cost V 4 bases and J 1 base; bases outside gene matches: 1. The CDR3 loop spans 14 amino acids. Germline-derived CDR1 and CDR2 are LNHNV and YYDKDF (reference sequence). The CDR3 loop is CATSKGQSYNEQFF. The CDR3 DNA is TGTGCCACCAGCAAGGGACAGTCCTACAATGAGCAGTTCTTC.

The CDR3 is CSVASDRQQFF. CDR3 in DNA: TGCAGCGTTGCTTCGGACAGGCAGCAGTTCTTC. This chain links TRBV29-1 with TRBJ2-1; the match to TRBD1 covers 7 bases. Per the germline V gene, CDR1 is SQVTM and CDR2 is ANQGSEA. This CDR3 is built from 11 residues. Trimming cost V 4 bases and J 11 bases; bases outside gene matches: 5.

In DNA, the CDR3 is TGTGCCAGCAGCTTAGCTGGCAGGGGAGGTGATCAGCCCCAGCATTTT. This sequence encodes CASSLAGRGGDQPQHF. This chain joins TRBV7-8 and TRBJ1-5, with D possibly matching TRBD1 (6 bases). Germline V gene data show CDR1 as SGHVS and CDR2 as FQNEAQ. The CDR3 spans 16 residues. The ends were cut back, 0 bases at V and 5 bases at J, with 14 bases in the middle.

This chain connects TRBV19 to TRBJ2-1, with D perhaps TRBD2 (7 bases). The CDR3 loop spans 15 amino acids. Trimming stripped 6 bases from V and 6 bases from J, with 18 bases between. Per germline, CDR1 LNHDA and CDR2 SQIVND (reference sequence). The DNA of the CDR3 is TGTGCCAGTAGCAAGGGGGGGGAGCGGGGCAATGAGCAGTTCTTC. Translated, it gives CASSKGGERGNEQFF.

The CDR3 region is CASSSRGLAGSGEQYF. The CDR3 DNA reads TGTGCCAGCAGCTCAAGGGGACTAGCGGGCTCGGGGGAGCAGTACTTC. V gene TRBV6-1 combines with J gene TRBJ2-7; 12 positions match TRBD2. V was pared by 6 bases and J by 7 bases, with 13 bases of the junction left unmatched. Germline V CDR1 and CDR2: MNHNS, SASEGT. CDR3 length: 16 amino acids.

The J gene is TRBJ2-3, the V gene TRBV14; 8 bases fit TRBD1. Germline CDR1 reads SGHDN; CDR2 reads FVKESK. J gave up 2 bases and V 0 bases, and 4 bases lay outside the gene matches. The CDR3 loop spans 16 amino acids. The CDR3 sequence: CASSQDQGANTDTQYF. CDR3 DNA sequence: TGTGCCAGCAGCCAAGATCAGGGGGCCAACACAGATACGCAGTATTTT. Filled out from reference TRBV14 and TRBJ2-3, the complete variable domain reads EAGVTQFPSHSVIEKGQTVTLRCDPISGHDNLYWYRRVMGKEIKFLLHFVKESKQDESGMPNNRFLAERTGGTYSTLKVQPAELEDSGVYFCASSQDQGANTDTQYFGPGTRLTVL.

The rearrangement uses TRBV5-6 and TRBJ1-1; D is unclear. CDR3 length equals 14 residues. Between the trimmed V and J ends, which lost 0 bases and 1 base, there was a span of 7 bases. The germline V gene has CDR1 SGHDT and CDR2 YYEEEE. This chain's CDR3 is CASSLGVGNTEAFF. Here the CDR3 DNA reads TGTGCCAGCAGCTTGGGGGTGGGGAACACTGAAGCTTTCTTT.

The chain employs TRBV5-8 and TRBJ2-2; D call uncertain. The CDR3 totals 15 residues. The V gene's germline CDR1 is SGHTS and CDR2 YDEGEE. Trimming left V 0 bases short and J 7 bases short, with 13 bases between. The CDR3: CASSLVLAASGELFF. The CDR3 bases are TGTGCCAGCAGCTTGGTCTTGGCCGCGAGCGGGGAGCTGTTTTTT.

The chain employs TRBV6-1 and TRBJ1-2, with D possibly TRBD1 on 5 matching bases. Per the germline V gene, CDR1 is MNHNS and CDR2 is SASEGT. The CDR3 totals 16 residues. V was shortened by 7 bases and J by 2 bases, with 20 bases between the two germline ends. CDR3 loop: CASTPLRARANYGYTF. The CDR3 DNA reads TGTGCCAGCACCCCTCTTAGGGCCAGGGCGAACTATGGCTACACCTTC.

This rearrangement joins TRBV7-2 to TRBJ2-1; 12 bases line up with TRBD1. Germline trimming cut 7 bases from V and 8 bases from J; bases unmatched to any gene: 6. This CDR3 is built from 14 residues. Per the germline V gene, CDR1 is SGHTA and CDR2 is FQGNSA. CDR3: CASKPGQGAYEQFF. Here the CDR3 DNA reads TGTGCCAGCAAACCGGGACAGGGGGCCTATGAGCAGTTCTTC.

This clonotype occurred once. The V call is TRBV3-1, the J call TRBJ2-3; tentative D call: TRBD1 (5 bases). The CDR3 extends over 16 amino acids. V shed 4 bases and J shed 4 bases, with 18 bases lying between them. Germline loops: CDR1 LGHDT, CDR2 YNNKEL (reference sequence). CDR3 residues: CASSLNPSLGPDTQYF. CDR3 nucleotide sequence: TGTGCCAGCAGCCTGAACCCATCCCTGGGGCCAGATACGCAGTATTTT.

In this sample, this clonotype turned up once. CDR3 DNA sequence: TGTGCCAGCAAACAAGCGGGTCGGGAGACCCAGTACTTC. Amino acids: CASKQAGRETQYF. The rearrangement joins TRBV6-5 to TRBJ2-5, with D maybe TRBD2 (6 bases). CDR3 length equals 13 residues. Germline values: CDR1 MNHEY, CDR2 SVGAGI. Trimming left V 7 bases short and J 5 bases short, with 14 bases between.

Notes on this clonotype: A read error may produce the germline difference seen at one junction end. V gene TRBV4-3 combines with J gene TRBJ1-3; D is unresolved. Germline CDR1 and CDR2: LGHNA and YSLEER. There are 14 residues in the CDR3. The CDR3 loop reads CASSQDSSGNTIYF. CDR3 sequence (DNA): TGTGCCAGCAGCCAAGATTCCAGTGGAAACACCATATATTTT.

The chain is built from TRBV29-1 and TRBJ2-7; maybe TRBD2 (6 bases). Germline CDR1 is SQVTM and CDR2 is ANQGSEA. V gave up 7 bases and J gave up 2 bases, with 15 bases separating them. This CDR3 spans 13 amino acids. The CDR3 loop reads CSAAGPGAYEQYF. The CDR3 DNA is TGCAGCGCGGCTGGTCCGGGAGCCTACGAGCAGTACTTC.

V is TRBV5-1 and J is TRBJ2-2, with 11 bases identical to TRBD2. Germline CDR1 is SGHRS and CDR2 is YFSETQ. V was pared by 0 bases and J by 2 bases, with 6 bases of the junction left unmatched. CDR3 length: 18 amino acids. Written as DNA, the CDR3 is TGCGCCAGCAGCTTGGCGGCTAGCGGGGGGATAAACACCGGGGAGCTGTTTTTT. Protein: CASSLAASGGINTGELFF.

This chain uses TRBV20-1 with TRBJ2-7; TRBD2 is a possible D gene (5 bases). Trimming took off 3 bases at V and 5 bases at J, with 8 bases between the two ends. Germline CDR1 and CDR2: DFQATT and SNEGSKA (reference sequence). This CDR3 is 11 amino acids long. CDR3 sequence (DNA): TGCAGTGCTAGCGGGGTAGACGAGCAGTACTTC. Amino acids: CSASGVDEQYF.